This paragraph covers one T cell receptor beta chain sequence. The source of the sample is a study of memory CD4+ T cells and cytomegalovirus serostatus. Single viable CD3+CD4+CD8-CD45RO+ cells were sorted as the memory CD4+ T cells. Germline lookup yields CDR1 LGHNA and CDR2 YNFKEQ. Losses at the gene ends were 1 base for V and 0 bases for J; bases not matched to a gene: 8. The CDR3 spans 19 residues. Sequenced by immunoSEQ multiplex PCR; TCRdb stores in-frame clones only, minus some. The sample holds tens of thousands of clones, 70% to 80% seen once. The sequence was obtained from an adult in good health and CMV-seronegative. Specimen: memory CD4+ T cells from blood. The J gene is TRBJ2-6, the V gene TRBV4-2; 8 positions agree with TRBD1. CDR3 region: CASSQGIRTGNSGANVLTF. DNA of the CDR3: TGTGCCAGCAGCCAAGGTATTAGGACAGGGAACTCTGGGGCCAACGTCCTGACTTTC.